These 20 T cell receptor beta chains were all obtained from the same sample, sequenced in a study of radiation and T cells in renal cell carcinoma. Regarding time point: blood 2 weeks post-SBRT. Treatment here: 15 Gy SBRT to primary tumor, nephrectomy 4 weeks later. Measured with immunoSEQ multiplex PCR; TCRdb has only the in-frame clones, and not every one. The table lists roughly 75,000 clones, about 81% of them singletons. This specimen consisted of blood, obtained from a patient whose treatment included radiotherapy and nephrectomy. These receptors came from a man in his 60s with renal cell carcinoma.

The chain links TRBV11-2 to TRBJ1-2, with 10 nucleotides matching TRBD1. Trimming took 3 bases from V and 8 from J; bases not matched to a gene: 3. Germline CDR1 is SGHAT and CDR2 is FQNNGV. The CDR3 runs 13 residues. Here the CDR3 DNA reads TGTGCCAGCAGCTTCGACAGGGGGCTCGGCTACACCTTC. As protein: CASSFDRGLGYTF.

This sequence joins TRBV6-1 and TRBJ1-4; no clear D. Germline CDR1 MNHNS, CDR2 SASEGT. The CDR3 covers 17 residues. V lost 4 bases, J lost 8 bases, and 23 bases lay in between. This chain's CDR3 is CASSVRQSPPLREKLFF. In nucleotides, the CDR3 is TGTGCCAGCAGTGTCCGGCAGAGCCCCCCTCTTAGGGAAAAACTGTTTTTT.

The V call is TRBV10-1, the J call TRBJ2-5, with D hard to call. This CDR3 contains 15 residues. The germline CDR1 and CDR2 sequences are WNHNN and SYGVQD (reference sequence). Trimming took off 0 bases at V and 6 bases at J, with 14 bases between the two ends. The CDR3 spells CASSESERVRKTQYF. The CDR3, as DNA: TGCGCCAGCAGTGAGTCGGAGAGAGTAAGGAAGACCCAGTACTTC.

Only a few counts were recorded for this clone. J is TRBJ2-1 and V is TRBV7-8; 7 bases match TRBD2. Germline V gives CDR1 SGHVS, CDR2 FQNEAQ. The CDR3 covers 17 residues. Germline trimming cut 2 bases from V and 5 bases from J; bases unmatched to any gene: 12. This CDR3 reads CASSLTQRGRRNNEQFF. In nucleotides, the CDR3 is TGTGCCAGCAGCTTAACGCAACGCGGGAGACGTAACAATGAGCAGTTCTTC.

CDR3 nucleotide sequence: TGTGCCAGCAGTTTTGAACCGGGACAGGGAAGTGCCTACGAGCAGTACTTC. Its translation is CASSFEPGQGSAYEQYF. This chain connects TRBV28 to TRBJ2-7, with TRBD1 matching over 9 bases. Trimming took 3 bases from V and 2 from J; bases not matched to a gene: 11. CDR1 MDHEN and CDR2 SYDVKM come from the germline V gene. The CDR3 spans 17 residues.

This rearrangement joins TRBV14 to TRBJ2-7; D gene ambiguous. The CDR3 consists of 14 residues. The germline V gene encodes CDR1 SGHDN and CDR2 FVKESK. V was shortened by 4 bases and J by 3 bases, with 13 bases between the two germline ends. CDR3 nucleotide sequence: TGTGCCAGCAGCCTTCGGGCCCCTAACTACGAGCAGTACTTC. Translated, it gives CASSLRAPNYEQYF.

V gene TRBV28 combines with J gene TRBJ2-7; D may match TRBD1 or TRBD2 (6 bases each). The CDR3 loop spans 13 amino acids. Germline CDR1 MDHEN, CDR2 SYDVKM. Trimming stripped 5 bases from V and 1 base from J, with 9 bases between. The CDR3 DNA reads as TGTGCCAGCAGTCGAGGGGGGTCCTACGAGCAGTACTTC. This sequence encodes CASSRGGSYEQYF.

This rearrangement joins TRBV5-1 to TRBJ2-1; no clear D gene. V was trimmed by 0 bases and J by 9 bases, leaving 16 bases between them. The CDR3 extends over 15 amino acids. Germline CDR1 and CDR2: SGHRS and YFSETQ. CDR3 loop: CASSLDYAPTREQFF. The CDR3 DNA reads TGCGCCAGCAGCTTGGACTACGCCCCCACACGTGAGCAGTTCTTC.

This clone showed up just once. This chain links TRBV19 with TRBJ2-5; D is possibly TRBD1 (6 bases). Germline V gene data show CDR1 as LNHDA and CDR2 as SQIVND (reference sequence). The CDR3 has 16 amino acids. The V end lost 4 bases, the J end lost 4 bases, and 19 bases lay between the germline ends. This CDR3 reads CASSNPAGDTGETQYF. CDR3 nucleotides: TGTGCCAGTAGTAACCCAGCAGGGGATACGGGAGAGACCCAGTACTTC.

The CDR3 bases are TGTGCCAGCAGTTTATCGGGCATCACAGATACGCAGTATTTT. It yields the protein CASSLSGITDTQYF. The gene calls are TRBV27 and TRBJ2-3; D not certain. This CDR3 is 14 amino acids long. Trimming removed 0 bases from V and 2 bases from J, with 6 bases in between. Germline V gives CDR1 MNHEY, CDR2 SMNVEV (reference sequence).

This sequence joins TRBV7-2 and TRBJ2-4; D unclear. This CDR3 region has 15 residues. Trimming took 1 base from V and 4 from J, leaving 11 bases between them. Germline V lookup: CDR1 SGHTA, CDR2 FQGNSA. The CDR3 protein is CASSLGRANKNIQYF. In DNA, the CDR3 is TGTGCCAGCAGCTTAGGAAGGGCTAATAAAAACATTCAGTACTTC.

The gene calls are TRBV11-1 and TRBJ2-3, with D tentatively TRBD2 (6 bases). With 4 bases removed from V and 0 bases from J, the gap between germline ends came to 11 bases. CDR1 and CDR2 (germline): SGHAT, FQDESV (reference sequence). CDR3 length: 15 amino acids. In DNA, the CDR3 is TGTGCCAGCAGCTACCCTGGGGGGAGCACAGATACGCAGTATTTT. Its translation: CASSYPGGSTDTQYF. The entire variable domain, with the rest obtained from reference TRBV11-1 and TRBJ2-3, is as follows: EAEVAQSPRYKITEKSQAVAFWCDPISGHATLYWYRQILGQGPELLVQFQDESVVDDSQLPKDRFSAERLKGVDSTLKIQPAELGDSAMYLCASSYPGGSTDTQYFGPGTRLTVL.

CDR3 bases: TGTGCCAGCAGTTTAGCGGGACAGGGCGACTATGGCTACACCTTC. This codes for CASSLAGQGDYGYTF. The chain links TRBV27 to TRBJ1-2, with 9 bases aligning to TRBD1. This CDR3 is 15 amino acids long. The J segment lost 3 bases and the V segment lost 2 bases, leaving 4 bases of the junction unmatched. Germline loops: CDR1 MNHEY, CDR2 SMNVEV (reference sequence).

The chain recombines TRBV4-1 with TRBJ2-5; no reliable D call. Per the germline V gene, CDR1 is MGHRA and CDR2 is YSYEKL. The V end lost 0 bases, the J end lost 3 bases, and 17 bases lay between the germline ends. CDR3 length equals 17 residues. CDR3 in amino acids: CASSQDMASTFKETQYF. In nucleotides, the CDR3 is TGCGCCAGCAGCCAAGATATGGCGTCCACCTTCAAAGAGACCCAGTACTTC.

This chain connects TRBV5-1 to TRBJ2-7; 9 bases are a match to TRBD1. Unmatched junction bases numbered 3, after V lost 4 bases and J lost 1 base. The germline V gene encodes CDR1 SGHRS and CDR2 YFSETQ. This CDR3 is 14 amino acids long. The CDR3 DNA follows: TGCGCCAGCAGCGGCGGGACAGGGTCCTACGAGCAGTACTTC. Its translation is CASSGGTGSYEQYF.

The chain uses TRBV7-9 and TRBJ2-7; D is unresolved. The germline V gene has CDR1 SEHNR and CDR2 FQNEAQ (reference sequence). V lost 4 bases and J lost 2, with 18 bases in between. The length of the CDR3 is 16 residues. CDR3 in DNA: TGTGCCAGCAGCTCACTCATTTGGAGATTTCCCTACGAGCAGTACTTC. Amino acids: CASSSLIWRFPYEQYF. Using reference TRBV7-9 and TRBJ2-7 for the parts outside the CDR3, the full variable domain is DTGVSQNPRHKITKRGQNVTFRCDPISEHNRLYWYRQTLGQGPEFLTYFQNEAQLEKSRLLSDRFSAERPKGSFSTLEIQRTEQGDSAMYLCASSSLIWRFPYEQYFGPGTRLTVT.

The genes are TRBV7-2 and TRBJ1-5, with 7 nucleotides matching TRBD1. The germline gives CDR1 SGHTA, CDR2 FQGNSA. This CDR3 has 15 residues. V shed 5 bases and J 1 base; nucleotides not matched to a gene: 5. CDR3 nucleotide sequence: TGTGCCAGCAGCCCCTGGGACAGCAGCAATCAGCCCCAGCATTTT. This gives the protein CASSPWDSSNQPQHF.

The CDR3 nucleotides are TGTGCCTGGAGCCGAGGAGGGGGCTTTGGAAACACCATATATTTT. This codes for CAWSRGGGFGNTIYF. This sequence joins TRBV30 and TRBJ1-3; TRBD1 matches 7 bases. V shed 3 bases, J shed 3 bases, and the junction held 8 bases outside the gene matches. This CDR3 spans 15 amino acids. Germline lookup yields CDR1 GTSNPN and CDR2 SVGIG (reference sequence).

This chain links TRBV6-5 with TRBJ1-1; no clear D gene. Per the germline V gene, CDR1 is MNHEY and CDR2 is SVGAGI. V dropped 5 bases and J dropped 7 bases, with 14 bases sitting between them. The CDR3 loop spans 13 amino acids. The CDR3 sequence: CASSPSETNEAFF. The CDR3 DNA reads as TGTGCCAGCAGTCCCTCCGAAACAAATGAAGCTTTCTTT.

This clone has a single count. The chain has TRBV5-1 and TRBJ1-5; TRBD1 is a possible D gene (5 bases). V was trimmed by 0 bases and J by 5 bases, leaving 9 bases between them. Per germline, CDR1 SGHRS and CDR2 YFSETQ. This CDR3 contains 14 residues. As DNA, the CDR3 is TGCGCCAGCAGCTTGGACGGGGGGTATCAGCCCCAGCATTTT. Its translation: CASSLDGGYQPQHF.